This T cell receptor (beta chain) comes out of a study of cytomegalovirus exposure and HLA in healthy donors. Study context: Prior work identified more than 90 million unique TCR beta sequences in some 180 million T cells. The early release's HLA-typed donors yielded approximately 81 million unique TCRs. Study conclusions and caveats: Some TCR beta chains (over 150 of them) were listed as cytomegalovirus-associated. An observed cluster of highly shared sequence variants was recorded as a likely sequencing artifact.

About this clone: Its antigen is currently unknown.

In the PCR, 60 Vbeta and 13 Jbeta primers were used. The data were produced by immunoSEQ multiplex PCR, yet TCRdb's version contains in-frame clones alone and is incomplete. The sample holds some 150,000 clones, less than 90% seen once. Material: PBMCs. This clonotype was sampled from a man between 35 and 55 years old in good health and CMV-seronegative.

This CDR3 reads CASSLSLAGTYEQYF. The CDR3 DNA follows: TGTGCCAGCAGTTTATCGCTAGCGGGAACCTACGAGCAGTACTTC. The chain employs TRBV27 and TRBJ2-7; 9 bases map to TRBD2. V dropped 0 bases and J dropped 2; count of bases not matched to a gene: 2. The CDR3 is made up of 15 amino acids. Germline CDR1 MNHEY, CDR2 SMNVEV (reference sequence).